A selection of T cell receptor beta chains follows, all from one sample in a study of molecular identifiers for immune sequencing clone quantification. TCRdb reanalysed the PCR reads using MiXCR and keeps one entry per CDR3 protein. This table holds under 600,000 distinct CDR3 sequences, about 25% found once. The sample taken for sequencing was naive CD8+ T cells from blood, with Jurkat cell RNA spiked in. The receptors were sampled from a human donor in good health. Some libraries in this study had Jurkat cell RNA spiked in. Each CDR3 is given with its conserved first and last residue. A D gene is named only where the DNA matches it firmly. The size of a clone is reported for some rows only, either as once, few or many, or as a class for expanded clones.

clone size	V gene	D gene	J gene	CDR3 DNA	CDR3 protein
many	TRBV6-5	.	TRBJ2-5	TGTGCCAGCAGTTACGGGCGGCTAGCGGAGACCCAGTACTTC	CASSYGRLAETQYF
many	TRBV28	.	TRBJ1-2	TGTGCCAGCAGTTTATGGGCAGTCTCTGGCTACACCTTC	CASSLWAVSGYTF
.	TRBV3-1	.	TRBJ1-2	TGTGCCAGCAGCTACGGGACAGGCTACACCTTC	CASSYGTGYTF
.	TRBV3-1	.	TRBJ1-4	TGTGCCAGCAGCGACGCCCCCGTCGGCGAAAAACTGTTTTTT	CASSDAPVGEKLFF
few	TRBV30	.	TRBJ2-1	TGTGCCTGGATAGAGTACAATGAGCAGTTCTTC	CAWIEYNEQFF
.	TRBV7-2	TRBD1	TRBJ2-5	TGTGCCAGCAGAAAAGACAGGGGGAAAGTGGAAACCCAGTACTTC	CASRKDRGKVETQYF
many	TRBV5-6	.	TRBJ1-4	TGTGCCAGCAGCGCGAATAGCCCTGGACTGCCCGTTAGTGAAAAACTGTTTTTT	CASSANSPGLPVSEKLFF
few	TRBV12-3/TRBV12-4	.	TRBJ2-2	TGTGCCAGCAGCCATGAGGACGGGGAGCTGTTTTTT	CASSHEDGELFF
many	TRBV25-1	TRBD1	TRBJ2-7	TGTGCCAGCGGAACAGGGGGCTTCGAGTACTTC	CASGTGGFEYF
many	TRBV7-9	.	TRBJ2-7	TGTGCCAGCAGCTTAGGCCCGGCGGCGGAGCAGTACTTC	CASSLGPAAEQYF
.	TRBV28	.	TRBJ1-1	TGTGCCAGCAGTGCGACAGAGAACACTGAAGCTTTCTTT	CASSATENTEAFF
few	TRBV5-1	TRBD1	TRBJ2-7	TGCGCCAGCAGCTTGGCCCGGGACAGCTACGAGCAGTACTTC	CASSLARDSYEQYF
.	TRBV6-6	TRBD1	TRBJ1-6	TGTGCCAGCGAAACGGGTCGAGGGACAGGGAGCTCACCCCTCCACTTT	CASETGRGTGSSPLHF
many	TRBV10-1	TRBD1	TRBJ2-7	TGCGCCAGCAGTGACCCCGGGACAGGGGGCTACGAGCAGTACTTC	CASSDPGTGGYEQYF
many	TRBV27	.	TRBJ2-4	TGTGCCAGCAGTTTATTGCCGGGACCCAACATCAACATTCAGTACTTC	CASSLLPGPNINIQYF
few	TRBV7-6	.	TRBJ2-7	TGTGCCAGCAGCATGGAACAGGCTATCACCTACGAGCAGTACTTC	CASSMEQAITYEQYF
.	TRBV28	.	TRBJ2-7	TGTGCCAGCAGTTTTTCGGCAGAGGCCCTCGACGATCAGTACTTC	CASSFSAEALDDQYF
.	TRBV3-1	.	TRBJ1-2	TGTGCCAGCAGCCAAGAACGGAAGACATACTATAACTATGGCTACACCTTC	CASSQERKTYYNYGYTF
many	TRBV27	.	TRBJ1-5	TGTGCCAGCAGTACCAGGGGTTATGGGCAGCCCCAGCATTTT	CASSTRGYGQPQHF
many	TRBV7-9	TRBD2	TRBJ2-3	TGTGCCAGCAGCTTAGGCCTAGCGGCTAGCACAGATACGCAGTATTTT	CASSLGLAASTDTQYF
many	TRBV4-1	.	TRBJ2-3	TGCGCCAGCAGCCAAGAGGGCAGGGGAAGCGATACGCAGTATTTT	CASSQEGRGSDTQYF
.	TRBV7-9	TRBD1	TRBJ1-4	TGTGCCAGCAGCTCCGTCCAGGGGGGAGGTAATGAAAAACTGTTTTTT	CASSSVQGGGNEKLFF
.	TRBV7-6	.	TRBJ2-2	TGTGCCAGCAGCTCCACGGGGGATAACACCGGGGAGCTGTTTTTT	CASSSTGDNTGELFF
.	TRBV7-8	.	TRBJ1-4	TGTGCCAGCAGCCCTAGGACGGATAATGAAAAACTGTTTTTT	CASSPRTDNEKLFF
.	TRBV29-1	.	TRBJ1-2	TGCAGCGTTGAAGAGGGGGACGTTGGCTACACCTTC	CSVEEGDVGYTF
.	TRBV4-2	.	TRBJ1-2	TGTGCCAGCAGCCCGATAGGACAGAACTATGGCTACACCTTC	CASSPIGQNYGYTF
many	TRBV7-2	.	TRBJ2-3	TGTGCCAGCAGCCATATGGTGGATACGCAGTATTTT	CASSHMVDTQYF
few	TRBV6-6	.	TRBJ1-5	TGTGCCAGCAGTTACAGCGCGGGGAATGTGGAGCAGCCCCAGCATTTT	CASSYSAGNVEQPQHF
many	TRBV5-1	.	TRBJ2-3	TGCGCCAGCAGCTCCGGGACGCAAGTCACAGATACGCAGTATTTT	CASSSGTQVTDTQYF
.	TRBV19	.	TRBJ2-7	TGTGCCAGTAGTATTGGAGGGGGGCCCTCCTACGAGCAGTACTTC	CASSIGGGPSYEQYF
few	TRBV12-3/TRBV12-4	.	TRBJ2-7	TGTGCCAGCAGTTTAGGTTACGAGACCTACGAGCAGTACTTC	CASSLGYETYEQYF
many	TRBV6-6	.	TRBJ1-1	TGTGCCAGCAGTTTGGGACAAGAAGCTTTCTTT	CASSLGQEAFF
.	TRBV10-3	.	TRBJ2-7	TGTGCCATCAGTGACCCGGGACTCCCTCGAGACGAGCAGTACTTC	CAISDPGLPRDEQYF
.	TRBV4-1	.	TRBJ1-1	TGCGCCAGCAGCCAACAATCCGGGACACTGAACACTGAAGCTTTCTTT	CASSQQSGTLNTEAFF
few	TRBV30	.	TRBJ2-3	TGTGCCTGGAGTGCTGGCGCGGGAATAGATACGCAGTATTTT	CAWSAGAGIDTQYF
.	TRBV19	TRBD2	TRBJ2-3	TGTGCCAGCAGTATGAGCGCGGGACTAGCGAATTTGTATTTT	CASSMSAGLANLYF
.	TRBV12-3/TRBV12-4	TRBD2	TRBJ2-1	TGTGCCAGCACCACCCGTCCGGCGGGGGGGACAGACAATGAGCAGTTCTTC	CASTTRPAGGTDNEQFF
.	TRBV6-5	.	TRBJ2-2	TGTGCCAGCAGTTATTCGACAGGAACCACCGACGCGAACACCGGGGAGCTGTTTTTT	CASSYSTGTTDANTGELFF
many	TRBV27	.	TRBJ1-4	TGTGCCAGCAGTTTAACAGGGACCAATGAAAAACTGTTTTTT	CASSLTGTNEKLFF
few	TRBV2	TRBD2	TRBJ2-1	TGTGCCAGCAGTCGGCTAGCGGGGGCCCCCTACAATGAGCAGTTCTTC	CASSRLAGAPYNEQFF
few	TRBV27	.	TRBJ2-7	TGTGCCAGCAGAGTAGGGGAGAGCTCCTACGAGCAGTACTTC	CASRVGESSYEQYF
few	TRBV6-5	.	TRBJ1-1	TGTGCCAGCACTCCGGGGTCGGGGGCCAACACTGAAGCTTTCTTT	CASTPGSGANTEAFF
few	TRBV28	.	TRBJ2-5	TGTGCCAGCAGTTTCCTACAGGGAATGTTGGAGACCCAGTACTTC	CASSFLQGMLETQYF
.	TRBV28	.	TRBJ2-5	TGTGCCAGCAGTTTAACTTGGCTCTTCGGTCAGAGGTACTTC	CASSLTWLFGQRYF
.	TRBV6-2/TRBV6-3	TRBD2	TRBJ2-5	TGTGCCAGCAGTTTCGGGACTAGCGGGATGTCAGGGGAGACCCAGTACTTC	CASSFGTSGMSGETQYF
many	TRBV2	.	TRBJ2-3	TGTGCCAGCAGTGACAGGGACCTTAGCACAGATACGCAGTATTTT	CASSDRDLSTDTQYF
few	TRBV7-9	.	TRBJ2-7	TGTGCCAGCAGCTTACTTGACTACGAGCAGTACTTC	CASSLLDYEQYF
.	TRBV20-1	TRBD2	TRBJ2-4	TGCAGTGCTAGAGAACAGGGGACTAGCCCCGCCATTCAGTACTTC	CSAREQGTSPAIQYF
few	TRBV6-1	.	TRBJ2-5	TGTGCCAGCAGGGATCAGGGGCCCGTAGAGACCCAGTACTTC	CASRDQGPVETQYF
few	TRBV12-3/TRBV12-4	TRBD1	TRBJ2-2	TGTGCCAGCAGTCCAGGGGGCATATCGTCCGGGGAGCTGTTTTTT	CASSPGGISSGELFF
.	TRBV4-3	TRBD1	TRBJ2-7	TGCGCCAGCAGCCAAGATTCGGGACAGGTCTACGAGCAGTACTTC	CASSQDSGQVYEQYF
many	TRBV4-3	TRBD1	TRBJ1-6	TGCGCCAGCAGCCAAGATGTGTCTGCCGTAGGACAGGGCAAGAATCCCCTCCACTTT	CASSQDVSAVGQGKNPLHF
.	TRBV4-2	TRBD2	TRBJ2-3	TGTGCCAGCAGCCAAGGGGTAGCGGGGACTAGCACAGATACGCAGTATTTT	CASSQGVAGTSTDTQYF
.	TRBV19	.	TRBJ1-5	TGTGCCAGTAGTATAACCGAGTTTTCGAATCAGCCCCAGCATTTT	CASSITEFSNQPQHF
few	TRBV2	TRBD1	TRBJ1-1	TGTGCCAGCAGTGAAGGAATTAGGCAGGGGGCATGGACTGAAGCTTTCTTT	CASSEGIRQGAWTEAFF
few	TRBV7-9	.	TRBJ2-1	TGTGCCAGCAGCCCAGGGGTAATCCCCCATGAGCAGTTCTTC	CASSPGVIPHEQFF
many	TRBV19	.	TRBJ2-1	TGTGCCAGTAGTGCCCGCCGGGGACTTATCTACAATGAGCAGTTCTTC	CASSARRGLIYNEQFF
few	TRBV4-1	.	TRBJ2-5	TGCGCCAGCAGCGATGTGAAAGAGACCCAGTACTTC	CASSDVKETQYF
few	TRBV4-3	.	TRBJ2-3	TGCGCCAGCAGCTGGGGAGAACCGGCAGATACGCAGTATTTT	CASSWGEPADTQYF